These T cell receptor beta chains were read from a single sample in a study of CD8+ T cells in alopecia areata. TCRdb's copy holds only in-frame clones and misses some; the assay was immunoSEQ multiplex PCR. Of around 210,000 clones in the sample, around 65% were seen once. The starting material was CD4+ T cells sorted from blood, obtained at week 4, from a patient treated with tofacitinib. The receptor set was obtained from a human donor with alopecia areata. The CDR3 runs from the conserved cysteine through the conserved F or W. The D gene is left open where the match is weak. For some rows the clone size is stated as once, few or many, or as a class when expanded; others skip it.

d_call: -; j_call: TRBJ2-3; v_call: TRBV11-2; clone_size: many; cdr3_aa: CASKERVLMDTQYF; cdr3_nt: TGTGCCAGCAAAGAGCGGGTCCTCATGGATACGCAGTATTTT
d_call: -; j_call: TRBJ2-5; v_call: TRBV10-3; clone_size: -; cdr3_aa: CAIGGADGGTQYF; cdr3_nt: TGTGCCATCGGGGGGGCGGACGGCGGGACCCAGTACTTC
d_call: TRBD1; j_call: TRBJ1-5; v_call: TRBV29-1; clone_size: -; cdr3_aa: CSVAGQGGQPQHF; cdr3_nt: TGCAGCGTTGCCGGACAGGGAGGTCAGCCCCAGCATTTT
d_call: -; j_call: TRBJ1-2; v_call: TRBV14; clone_size: -; cdr3_aa: CASSQVEGGGYTF; cdr3_nt: TGTGCCAGCAGCCAAGTAGAGGGTGGTGGCTACACCTTC
d_call: -; j_call: TRBJ1-2; v_call: TRBV4-1; clone_size: -; cdr3_aa: CASSQDPQGLDGYTF; cdr3_nt: TGCGCCAGCAGCCAAGATCCCCAGGGTCTTGATGGCTACACCTTC
d_call: -; j_call: TRBJ1-1; v_call: TRBV23-1; clone_size: -; cdr3_aa: CASSLWGRAEAFF; cdr3_nt: TGCGCCAGCAGTCTTTGGGGGCGAGCTGAAGCTTTCTTT
d_call: -; j_call: TRBJ2-6; v_call: TRBV7-2; clone_size: -; cdr3_aa: CASSISPSGSGANVLTF; cdr3_nt: TGTGCCAGCAGCATAAGCCCCTCAGGTTCTGGGGCCAACGTCCTGACTTTC
d_call: TRBD1; j_call: TRBJ1-1; v_call: TRBV29-1; clone_size: -; cdr3_aa: CSGSQGAGTEAFF; cdr3_nt: TGCAGCGGATCACAGGGGGCGGGCACTGAAGCTTTCTTT
d_call: -; j_call: TRBJ1-2; v_call: TRBV19; clone_size: few; cdr3_aa: CASSIYSAPADYGYTF; cdr3_nt: TGTGCCAGTAGTATATACAGTGCCCCTGCGGACTATGGCTACACCTTC
d_call: TRBD1; j_call: TRBJ1-6; v_call: TRBV19; clone_size: -; cdr3_aa: CASRDRVESPLHF; cdr3_nt: TGTGCCAGTCGGGACAGGGTAGAATCACCCCTCCACTTT
d_call: -; j_call: TRBJ1-1; v_call: TRBV25-1; clone_size: -; cdr3_aa: CASQGTTVGNTEAFF; cdr3_nt: TGTGCCAGCCAGGGGACGACAGTGGGGAACACTGAAGCTTTCTTT
d_call: TRBD1; j_call: TRBJ1-5; v_call: TRBV5-1; clone_size: -; cdr3_aa: CASSLRQGGQPQHF; cdr3_nt: TGCGCCAGCAGCCTCCGACAGGGGGGTCAGCCCCAGCATTTT
d_call: TRBD2; j_call: TRBJ2-7; v_call: TRBV4-1; clone_size: once; cdr3_aa: CASSSGTSGGPVSSYEQYF; cdr3_nt: TGCGCCAGCAGCTCTGGGACTAGCGGGGGCCCCGTTAGCTCCTACGAGCAGTACTTC
d_call: -; j_call: TRBJ2-2; v_call: TRBV5-1; clone_size: -; cdr3_aa: CASSPLGSGAGELFF; cdr3_nt: TGCGCCAGCAGCCCCCTTGGGTCGGGTGCCGGGGAGCTGTTTTTT
d_call: -; j_call: TRBJ2-7; v_call: TRBV10-3; clone_size: -; cdr3_aa: CAVSRSTGGNSYEQYF; cdr3_nt: TGTGCCGTCAGCCGGAGTACGGGGGGCAACTCCTACGAGCAGTACTTC
d_call: TRBD2; j_call: TRBJ2-5; v_call: TRBV11-3; clone_size: -; cdr3_aa: CASSRDVGGQETQYF; cdr3_nt: TGTGCCAGCAGCCGCGATGTGGGGGGGCAAGAGACCCAGTACTTC
d_call: -; j_call: TRBJ1-6; v_call: TRBV29-1; clone_size: few; cdr3_aa: CSVTRGQTNNSPLHF; cdr3_nt: TGCAGCGTAACTCGAGGGCAGACGAATAATTCACCCCTCCACTTT
d_call: -; j_call: TRBJ1-1; v_call: TRBV9; clone_size: -; cdr3_aa: CASSVGRTTEAFF; cdr3_nt: TGTGCCAGCAGCGTAGGGAGGACCACTGAAGCTTTCTTT
d_call: -; j_call: TRBJ1-2; v_call: TRBV6-5; clone_size: -; cdr3_aa: CASSFGGYGYTF; cdr3_nt: TGTGCCAGCAGTTTCGGGGGCTATGGCTACACCTTC